The T cell receptor (beta chain) under discussion was sequenced for a study of follicular helper T cells after annual influenza vaccination. Germline trimming cut 10 bases from V and 4 bases from J; bases unmatched to any gene: 6. Germline assignment: CDR1 MDHEN and CDR2 SYDVKM. This CDR3 has 12 amino acids. The table came from immunoSEQ multiplex PCR; TCRdb's copy has only in-frame clones and leaves some out. The sample yields some 15,000 clones, about four fifths seen once. Time point: 2014-2015 season, 7 days after vaccination. Sequenced here: CXCR5+ CD38- circulating T follicular helper cells from blood, sampled 7 days after influenza vaccination. As for subset: circulating Tfh, non-naive CD4+CXCR5+PD-1+ (ICOS+CD38+ or ICOS-CD38-). This chain links TRBV28 with TRBJ1-2, with 7 bases identical to TRBD1. The sequence was collected from an adult who received the influenza vaccine. The CDR3 DNA follows: TGTGCCATCCAGGGGGTTGTCTATGGCTACACCTTC. Amino acid sequence: CAIQGVVYGYTF.